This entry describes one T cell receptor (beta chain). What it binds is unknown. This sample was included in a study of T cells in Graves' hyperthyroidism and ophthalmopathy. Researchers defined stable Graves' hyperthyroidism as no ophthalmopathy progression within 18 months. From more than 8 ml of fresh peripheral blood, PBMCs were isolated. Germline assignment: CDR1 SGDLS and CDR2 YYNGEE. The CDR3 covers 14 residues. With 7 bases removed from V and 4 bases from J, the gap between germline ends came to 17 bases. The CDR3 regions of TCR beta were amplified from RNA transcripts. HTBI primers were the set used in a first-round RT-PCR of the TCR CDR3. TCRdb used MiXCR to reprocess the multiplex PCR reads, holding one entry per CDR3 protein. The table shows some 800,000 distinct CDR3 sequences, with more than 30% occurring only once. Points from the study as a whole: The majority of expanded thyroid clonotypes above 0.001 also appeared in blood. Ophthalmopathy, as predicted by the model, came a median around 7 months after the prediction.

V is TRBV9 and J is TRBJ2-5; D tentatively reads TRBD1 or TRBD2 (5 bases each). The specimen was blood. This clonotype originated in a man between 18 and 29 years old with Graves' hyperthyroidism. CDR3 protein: CASGSSGAGETQYF. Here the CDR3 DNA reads TGTGCCAGCGGGAGTAGTGGGGCCGGAGAGACCCAGTACTTC.